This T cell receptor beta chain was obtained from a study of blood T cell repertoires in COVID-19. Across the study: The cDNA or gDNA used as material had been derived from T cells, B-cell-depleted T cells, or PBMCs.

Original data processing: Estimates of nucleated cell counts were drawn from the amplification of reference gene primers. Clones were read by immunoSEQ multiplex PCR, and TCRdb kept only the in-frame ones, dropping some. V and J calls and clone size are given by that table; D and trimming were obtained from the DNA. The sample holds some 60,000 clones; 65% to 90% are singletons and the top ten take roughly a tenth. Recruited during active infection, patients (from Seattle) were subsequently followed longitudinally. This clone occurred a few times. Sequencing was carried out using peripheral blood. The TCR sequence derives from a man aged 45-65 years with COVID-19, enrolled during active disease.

The CDR3 nucleotides are TGCAGTGCTAGTTTGCTATGGGAGCAGTTCTTC. Its translation is CSASLLWEQFF. This chain links TRBV20-1 with TRBJ2-1; D not resolved. V was trimmed by 3 bases and J by 10 bases, leaving 10 bases between them. Germline V CDR1 and CDR2: DFQATT, SNEGSKA (reference sequence). This CDR3 contains 11 residues.